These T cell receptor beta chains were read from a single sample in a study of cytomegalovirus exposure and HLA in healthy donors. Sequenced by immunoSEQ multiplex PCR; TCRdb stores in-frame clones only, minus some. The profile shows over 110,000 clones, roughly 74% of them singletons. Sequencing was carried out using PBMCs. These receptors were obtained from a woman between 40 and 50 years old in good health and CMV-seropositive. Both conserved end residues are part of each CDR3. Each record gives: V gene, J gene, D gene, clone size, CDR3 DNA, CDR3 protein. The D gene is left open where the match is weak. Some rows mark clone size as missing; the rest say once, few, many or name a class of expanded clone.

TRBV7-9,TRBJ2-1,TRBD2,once,TGTGCCAGCAGCTTAGGACTAGCGGGAAGGCAGTTCTTC,CASSLGLAGRQFF
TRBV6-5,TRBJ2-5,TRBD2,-,TGTGCCAGCAGTTACTCAGCGGGAGGGCCCCGAGAGACCCAGTACTTC,CASSYSAGGPRETQYF
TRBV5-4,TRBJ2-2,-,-,TGTGCCAGCAGCTCCTACAGGGCTCCCGGGGAGCTGTTTTTT,CASSSYRAPGELFF
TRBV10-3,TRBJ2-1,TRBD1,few,TGTGCCATCAGTGGGCCGGGACAGGGGATCTATGAGCAGTTCTTC,CAISGPGQGIYEQFF
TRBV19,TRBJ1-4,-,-,TGTGCCAGTAGTATAGCCCGGGGGATTGAAAAACTGTTTTTT,CASSIARGIEKLFF
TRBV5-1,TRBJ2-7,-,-,TGCGCCACCGGAGAGGGGGTCGGGGAGCAGTACTTC,CATGEGVGEQYF
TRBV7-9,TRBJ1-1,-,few,TGTGCCAGCAGCTTAAGCTCCAACACTGAAGCTTTCTTT,CASSLSSNTEAFF
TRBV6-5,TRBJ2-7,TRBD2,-,TGTGCCAGCAAACTAGCGGGATCGAACGAGCAGTACTTC,CASKLAGSNEQYF
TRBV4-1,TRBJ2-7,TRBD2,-,TGCGCCAGCAGCCAAGGATGGGCTAGCGGGAGGGGTGCCGAGCAGTACTTC,CASSQGWASGRGAEQYF
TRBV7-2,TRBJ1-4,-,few,TGTGCCAGCAGCTTAGTCCGGGGGAAACTGTTTTTT,CASSLVRGKLFF
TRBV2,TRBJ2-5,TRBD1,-,TGTGCCAGCTCGAGGGGACAGGAGACCCAGTACTTC,CASSRGQETQYF
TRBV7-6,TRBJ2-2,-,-,TGTGCCAGCAGCTTTCAGGCAGGGAACACCGGGGAGCTGTTTTTT,CASSFQAGNTGELFF
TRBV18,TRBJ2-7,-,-,TGTGCCAGCTCACCCGGGAGCGCAACCTACGAGCAGTACTTC,CASSPGSATYEQYF
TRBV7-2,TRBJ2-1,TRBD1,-,TGTGCCAGCAGCCTGGACAGGCCCTCTAGCAATGAGCAGTTCTTC,CASSLDRPSSNEQFF
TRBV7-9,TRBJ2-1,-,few,TGTGCCAGCAGCAAAGTGAGACTAGGAAACAATGAGCAGTTCTTC,CASSKVRLGNNEQFF
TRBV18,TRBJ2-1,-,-,TGTGCCAGCTCACCACCCGCAGTCCGGGGGTACTACAATGAGCAGTTCTTC,CASSPPAVRGYYNEQFF
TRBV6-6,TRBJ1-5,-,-,TGTGCCAGCACCCAGGCTAGCAATCAGCCCCAGCATTTT,CASTQASNQPQHF
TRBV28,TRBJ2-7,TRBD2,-,TGTGCCAGCAGAGAAGCGGGAGGGTCCTACGAGCAGTACTTC,CASREAGGSYEQYF
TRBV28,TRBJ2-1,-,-,TGTGCCAGCATTAGAGCGGGCAGCTCCTACAATGAGCAGTTCTTC,CASIRAGSSYNEQFF
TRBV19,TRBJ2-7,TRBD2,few,TGTGCCAGTAGTATTAGCGGGAGGAGGTACGAGCAGTACTTC,CASSISGRRYEQYF
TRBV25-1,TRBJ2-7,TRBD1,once,TGTGCCAGCAGTGAAGACAGGGGGACCTACGAGCAGTACTTC,CASSEDRGTYEQYF
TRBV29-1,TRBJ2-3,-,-,TGCAGCGTTGCTTCCGGCACAGATACGCAGTATTTT,CSVASGTDTQYF
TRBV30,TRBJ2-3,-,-,TGTGCCTGGAGAAAGGGGTTTAGCACAGATACGCAGTATTTT,CAWRKGFSTDTQYF
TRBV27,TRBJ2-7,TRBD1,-,TGTGCCAGCAGTTTCGGGACAGGCTCCTACGAGCAGTACTTC,CASSFGTGSYEQYF
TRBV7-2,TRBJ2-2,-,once,TGTGCCAGCAAACCAACTAGGGTCGGGGAGCTGTTTTTT,CASKPTRVGELFF
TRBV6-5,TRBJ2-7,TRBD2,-,TGTGCCAGCAGTTACTCTTGGCTAGCGGGAGGCTCGGTGCAGTACTTC,CASSYSWLAGGSVQYF
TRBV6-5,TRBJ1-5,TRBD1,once,TGTGCCAGCAGTCATGACAGGGCCCATCAGCCCCAGCATTTT,CASSHDRAHQPQHF
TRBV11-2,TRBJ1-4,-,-,TGTGCCAGCACCGCAGGGCGGGGGATTAATGAAAAACTGTTTTTT,CASTAGRGINEKLFF
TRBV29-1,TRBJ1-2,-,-,TGCAGCGCTTTAATTTCGGGGGTGGAAGGCTACACCTTC,CSALISGVEGYTF
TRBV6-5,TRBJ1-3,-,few,TGTGCCAGCAGTGTTCATGGAAACACCATATATTTT,CASSVHGNTIYF
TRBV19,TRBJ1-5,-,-,TGTGCCAGTAGCCCACCTAAGAGTAGCAATCAGCCCCAGCATTTT,CASSPPKSSNQPQHF
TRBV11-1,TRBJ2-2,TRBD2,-,TGTGCCAGCACTAGCGGGAGATTTTTGGGCGGGGAGCTGTTTTTT,CASTSGRFLGGELFF